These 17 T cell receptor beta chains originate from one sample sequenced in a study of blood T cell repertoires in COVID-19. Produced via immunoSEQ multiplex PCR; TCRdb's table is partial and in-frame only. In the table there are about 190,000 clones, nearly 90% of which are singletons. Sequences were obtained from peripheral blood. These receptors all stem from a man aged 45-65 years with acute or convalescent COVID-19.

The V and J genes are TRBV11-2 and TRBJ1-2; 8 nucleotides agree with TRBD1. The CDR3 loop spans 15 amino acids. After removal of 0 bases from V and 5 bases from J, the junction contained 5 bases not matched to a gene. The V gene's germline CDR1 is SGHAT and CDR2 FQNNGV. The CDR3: CASSLDQGARYGYTF. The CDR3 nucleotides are TGTGCCAGCAGCTTAGATCAGGGGGCGCGATATGGCTACACCTTC.

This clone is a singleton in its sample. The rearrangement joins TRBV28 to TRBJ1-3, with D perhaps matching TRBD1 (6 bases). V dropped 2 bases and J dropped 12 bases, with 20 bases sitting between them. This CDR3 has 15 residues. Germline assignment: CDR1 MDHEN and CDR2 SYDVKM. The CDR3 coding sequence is TGTGCCAGCAGTTTACCAGAGGGGGACGGGGTTCACATATATTTT. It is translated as CASSLPEGDGVHIYF.

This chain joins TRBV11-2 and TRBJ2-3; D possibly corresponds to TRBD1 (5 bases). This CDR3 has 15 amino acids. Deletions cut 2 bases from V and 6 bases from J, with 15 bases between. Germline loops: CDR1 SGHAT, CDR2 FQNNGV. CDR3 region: CASSLSTGYVDTQYF. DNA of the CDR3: TGTGCCAGCAGCTTAAGTACAGGCTATGTGGATACGCAGTATTTT.

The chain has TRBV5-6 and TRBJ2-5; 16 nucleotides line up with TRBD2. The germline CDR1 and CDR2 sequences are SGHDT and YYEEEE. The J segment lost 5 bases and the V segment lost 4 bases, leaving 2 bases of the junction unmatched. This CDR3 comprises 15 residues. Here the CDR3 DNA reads TGTGCCAGCAGCATGGGACTAGCGGGAGGGGAGACCCAGTACTTC. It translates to CASSMGLAGGETQYF.

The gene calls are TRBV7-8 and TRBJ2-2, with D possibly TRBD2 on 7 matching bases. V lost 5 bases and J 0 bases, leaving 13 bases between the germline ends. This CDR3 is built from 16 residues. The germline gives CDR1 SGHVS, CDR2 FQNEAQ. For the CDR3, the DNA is TGTGCCAGCAGCCTTAGGGGGGGACCGAACACCGGGGAGCTGTTTTTT. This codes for CASSLRGGPNTGELFF. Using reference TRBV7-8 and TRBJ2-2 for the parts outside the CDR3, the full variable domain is GAGVSQSPRYKVAKRGQDVALRCDPISGHVSLFWYQQALGQGPEFLTYFQNEAQLDKSGLPSDRFFAERPEGSVSTLKIQRTQQEDSAVYLCASSLRGGPNTGELFFGEGSRLTVL.

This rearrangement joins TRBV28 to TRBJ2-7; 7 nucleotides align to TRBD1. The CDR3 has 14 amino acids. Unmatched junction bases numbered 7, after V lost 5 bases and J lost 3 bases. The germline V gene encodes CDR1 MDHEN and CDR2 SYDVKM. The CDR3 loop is CASSPRDSLYEQYV. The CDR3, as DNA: TGTGCCAGCAGTCCCAGGGACAGCCTCTACGAGCAGTACGTC.

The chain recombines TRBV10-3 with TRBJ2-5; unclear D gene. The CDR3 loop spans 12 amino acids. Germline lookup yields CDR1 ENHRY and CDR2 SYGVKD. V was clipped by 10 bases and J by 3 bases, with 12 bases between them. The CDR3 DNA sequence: TGTGCCACCAGAGCTGATGAAGAGACCCAGTACTTC. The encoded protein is CATRADEETQYF.

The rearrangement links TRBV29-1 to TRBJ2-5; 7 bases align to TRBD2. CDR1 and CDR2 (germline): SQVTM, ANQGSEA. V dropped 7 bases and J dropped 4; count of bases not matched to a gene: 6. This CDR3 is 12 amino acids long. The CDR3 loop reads CSAEGLLETQYF. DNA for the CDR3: TGCAGCGCCGAGGGACTACTAGAGACCCAGTACTTC. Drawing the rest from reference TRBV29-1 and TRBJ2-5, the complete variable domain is SAVISQKPSRDICQRGTSLTIQCQVDSQVTMMFWYRQQPGQSLTLIATANQGSEATYESGFVIDKFPISRPNLTFSTLTVSNMSPEDSSIYLCSAEGLLETQYFGPGTRLLVL.

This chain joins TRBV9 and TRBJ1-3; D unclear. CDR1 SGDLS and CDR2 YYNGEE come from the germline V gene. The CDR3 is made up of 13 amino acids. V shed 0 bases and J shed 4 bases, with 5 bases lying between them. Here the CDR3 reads CASSVGQGNTIYF. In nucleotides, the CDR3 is TGTGCCAGCAGCGTAGGCCAGGGAAACACCATATATTTT. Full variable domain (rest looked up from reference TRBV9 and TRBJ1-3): DSGVTQTPKHLITATGQRVTLRCSPRSGDLSVYWYQQSLDQGLQFLIQYYNGEERAKGNILERFSAQQFPDLHSELNLSSLELGDSALYFCASSVGQGNTIYFGEGSWLTVV.

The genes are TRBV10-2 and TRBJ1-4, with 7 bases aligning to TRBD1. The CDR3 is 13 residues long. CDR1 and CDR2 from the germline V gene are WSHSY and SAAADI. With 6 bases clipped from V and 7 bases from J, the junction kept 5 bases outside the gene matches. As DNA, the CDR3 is TGCGCCAGCAGAGACAGGGCGGCTGAAAAACTGTTTTTT. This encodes CASRDRAAEKLFF.

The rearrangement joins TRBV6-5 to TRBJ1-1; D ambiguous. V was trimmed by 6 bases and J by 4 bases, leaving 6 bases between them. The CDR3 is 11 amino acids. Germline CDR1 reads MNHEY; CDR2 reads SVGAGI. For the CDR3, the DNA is TGTGCCAGCAGGGAGGGCACTGAAGCTTTCTTT. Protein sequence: CASREGTEAFF.

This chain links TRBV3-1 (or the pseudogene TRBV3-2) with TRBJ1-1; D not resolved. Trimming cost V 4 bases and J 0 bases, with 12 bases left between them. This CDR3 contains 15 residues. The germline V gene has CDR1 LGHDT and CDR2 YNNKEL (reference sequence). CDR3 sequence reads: CASSPSRALNTEAFF. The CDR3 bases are TGTGCCAGCAGCCCCTCGCGGGCCCTGAACACTGAAGCTTTCTTT.

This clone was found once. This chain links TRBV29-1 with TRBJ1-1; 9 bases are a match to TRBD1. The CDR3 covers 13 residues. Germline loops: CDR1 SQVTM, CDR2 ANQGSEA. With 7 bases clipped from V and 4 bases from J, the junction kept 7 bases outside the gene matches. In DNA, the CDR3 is TGCAGCGCTTCGACAGGGGGTGGCACTGAAGCTTTCTTT. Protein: CSASTGGGTEAFF.

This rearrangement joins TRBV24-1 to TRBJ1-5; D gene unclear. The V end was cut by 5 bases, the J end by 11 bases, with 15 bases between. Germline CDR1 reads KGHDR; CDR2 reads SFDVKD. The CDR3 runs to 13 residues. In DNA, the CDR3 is TGTGCCACCAGTGCCCTGCCCTGGGAGGCCCAGCATTTT. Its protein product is CATSALPWEAQHF.

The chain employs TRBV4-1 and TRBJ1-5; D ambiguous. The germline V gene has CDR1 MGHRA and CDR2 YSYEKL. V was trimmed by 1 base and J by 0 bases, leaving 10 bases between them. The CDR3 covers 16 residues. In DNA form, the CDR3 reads TGCGCCAGCAGCCAAGGGGCAGCCTATAGCAATCAGCCCCAGCATTTT. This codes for CASSQGAAYSNQPQHF.

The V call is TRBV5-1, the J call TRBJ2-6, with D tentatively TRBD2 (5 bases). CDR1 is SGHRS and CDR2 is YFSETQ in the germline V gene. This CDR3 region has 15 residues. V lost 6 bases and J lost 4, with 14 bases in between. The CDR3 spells CASTREGLGANVLTF. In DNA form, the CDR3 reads TGCGCCAGCACCCGAGAGGGTCTCGGGGCCAACGTCCTGACTTTC. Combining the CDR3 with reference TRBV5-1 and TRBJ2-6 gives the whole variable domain KAGVTQTPRYLIKTRGQQVTLSCSPISGHRSVSWYQQTPGQGLQFLFEYFSETQRNKGNFPGRFSGRQFSNSRSEMNVSTLELGDSALYLCASTREGLGANVLTFGAGSRLTVL.

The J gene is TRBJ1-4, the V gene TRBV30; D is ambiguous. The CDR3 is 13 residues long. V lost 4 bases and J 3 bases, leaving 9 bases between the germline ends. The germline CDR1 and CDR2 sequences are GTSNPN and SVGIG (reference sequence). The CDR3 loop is CAWTKAANEKLFF. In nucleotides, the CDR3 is TGTGCCTGGACCAAAGCGGCTAATGAAAAACTGTTTTTT.